These 23 T cell receptor beta chains were all obtained from the same sample, sequenced in a study of neurological immune-mediated disorders. One entry per CDR3 protein, called by TCRdb with MiXCR from the 5' RACE reads. The sample has 55,000 to 75,000 distinct CDR3 sequences; 5.2% are singletons. The source material was PBMCs. These receptors all stem from a human donor with multiple sclerosis. The donor label of this sample is uncertain.

This clonotype was seen repeatedly, ten times or more. This chain joins TRBV12-3 or TRBV12-4 and TRBJ1-6; 7 bases fit TRBD1. V shed 0 bases and J 8 bases; nucleotides not matched to a gene: 4. CDR3 length equals 15 residues. The CDR3 DNA is TGTGCCAGCAGTTTAGCGCCAGGGGGTGATTCACCCCTCCACTTT. It yields the protein CASSLAPGGDSPLHF.

This clonotype occurred many times. This chain joins TRBV20-1 and TRBJ2-3; D uncertain. There are 12 residues in the CDR3. Germline lookup yields CDR1 DFQATT and CDR2 SNEGSKA (reference sequence). Trimming took 6 bases from V and 2 from J, leaving 9 bases between them. CDR3 protein: CSATSSTDTQYF. CDR3 sequence (DNA): TGCAGTGCCACCTCCTCCACAGATACGCAGTATTTT.

This clonotype was seen many times. The V gene is TRBV5-1, the J gene TRBJ1-2; D is perhaps TRBD1 (6 bases). V lost 2 bases to trimming and J lost 4 bases, with 12 bases between them. The CDR3 extends over 14 amino acids. Per the germline V gene, CDR1 is SGHRS and CDR2 is YFSETQ. The CDR3 sequence: CASSFLQGPYGYTF. The CDR3 nucleotides are TGCGCCAGCAGCTTTCTACAGGGCCCCTATGGCTACACCTTC.

This clonotype was recorded at least ten times. This chain joins TRBV3-1 and TRBJ1-4, with D maybe TRBD1 (6 bases). CDR1 is LGHDT and CDR2 is YNNKEL in the germline V gene (reference sequence). The CDR3 length is 16 residues. Between the trimmed V and J ends, which lost 2 bases and 6 bases, there was a span of 16 bases. DNA of the CDR3: TGTGCCAGCAGCCAAATACGAGGGGGTGTAGATGAAAAACTGTTTTTT. Protein product: CASSQIRGGVDEKLFF.

The table lists this clonotype with many counts. The genes are TRBV20-1 and TRBJ2-5, with 9 bases lining up with TRBD1. The trim removed 4 bases at V and 3 bases at J, leaving 3 bases unmatched. Germline CDR1 DFQATT, CDR2 SNEGSKA (reference sequence). The CDR3 spans 13 residues. The CDR3 DNA reads as TGCAGTGCTACCCGGACAGGGGAAGAGACCCAGTACTTC. This encodes CSATRTGEETQYF.

This clonotype was picked up many times. V is TRBV10-3 and J is TRBJ2-1, with 9 bases fitting TRBD2. Per the germline V gene, CDR1 is ENHRY and CDR2 is SYGVKD. The CDR3 runs 17 residues. J lost 2 bases, V lost 1 base, and 6 bases had no gene match. CDR3 residues: CAISEWGSGGTYNEQFF. In nucleotides, the CDR3 is TGTGCCATCAGTGAGTGGGGGAGCGGGGGGACCTACAATGAGCAGTTCTTC.

This clonotype was counted at least ten times. The rearrangement links TRBV15 to TRBJ2-3, with TRBD2 matching 14 bases. Germline assignment: CDR1 LNHNV and CDR2 YYDKDF (reference sequence). CDR3 length: 18 residues. V lost 3 bases, J lost 4 bases, and 9 bases stayed unmatched. CDR3: CATSSVPGLAGGSDTQYF. For the CDR3, the DNA is TGTGCCACCAGCAGCGTCCCCGGACTAGCGGGGGGCTCAGATACGCAGTATTTT.

This clonotype was found many times. The DNA for the CDR3 is TGTGCCTGGAAGGCAGCCTATGGCTACACCTTC. This sequence encodes CAWKAAYGYTF. The chain links TRBV30 to TRBJ1-2; D ambiguous. The CDR3 totals 11 residues. Trimming removed 4 bases from V and 4 bases from J, with 7 bases in between. In germline, CDR1 is GTSNPN, CDR2 SVGIG (reference sequence).

This clonotype was recorded many times. The chain couples TRBV2 to TRBJ1-1; 8 positions match TRBD1. This CDR3 is built from 14 residues. The germline V gene has CDR1 SNHLY and CDR2 FYNNEI. V lost 7 bases, J lost 1 base, and 5 bases stayed unmatched. CDR3 protein: CASIRTGRNTEAFF. The CDR3 DNA reads as TGTGCCAGCATCAGGACAGGGCGGAACACTGAAGCTTTCTTT.

This clonotype was counted ten times or more. V gene TRBV10-3 combines with J gene TRBJ2-1; unclear D gene. The CDR3 sequence is 13 residues long. V was trimmed by 4 bases and J by 5 bases, leaving 9 bases between them. Per the germline V gene, CDR1 is ENHRY and CDR2 is SYGVKD. The CDR3 DNA reads TGTGCCATCAGTGGGCCAGGTAACAATGAGCAGTTCTTC. The encoded protein is CAISGPGNNEQFF.

This clonotype was seen at least ten times. The V and J genes are TRBV6-5 and TRBJ2-7; tentatively, D is TRBD2 (5 bases). CDR1 and CDR2 (germline): MNHEY, SVGAGI. The CDR3 has 14 amino acids. Between the trimmed V and J ends, which lost 7 bases and 1 base, there was a span of 14 bases. The CDR3 protein is CASKRDPVSYEQYF. The DNA of the CDR3 is TGTGCCAGCAAGAGGGATCCCGTATCCTACGAGCAGTACTTC.

Ten or more counts support this clonotype. This chain links TRBV7-2 with TRBJ2-3; the D is unclear. The V and J ends lost 1 base and 7 bases respectively, with 9 bases between them. Germline V lookup: CDR1 SGHTA, CDR2 FQGNSA. CDR3 length: 13 amino acids. The CDR3 loop is CASSLEAIHTQYF. As DNA, the CDR3 is TGTGCCAGCAGCTTAGAGGCGATTCATACGCAGTATTTT.

The table lists this clonotype with many counts. The chain recombines TRBV7-2 with TRBJ2-3; a possible D gene is TRBD1 (6 bases). This CDR3 is built from 15 residues. V was cut by 5 bases and J by 0 bases, with 12 bases left in between. The germline gives CDR1 SGHTA, CDR2 FQGNSA. CDR3 in amino acids: CASSRQVSSTDTQYF. CDR3 nucleotides: TGTGCCAGCAGCCGACAGGTATCCAGCACAGATACGCAGTATTTT.

This clonotype was found many times. The chain is built from TRBV7-6 and TRBJ2-5, with unresolved D. With 1 base removed from V and 5 bases from J, the gap between germline ends came to 2 bases. The CDR3 is 11 amino acids. The germline V gene encodes CDR1 SGHVS and CDR2 FNYEAQ. CDR3 bases: TGTGCCAGCAGCTTAGTTGAGACCCAGTACTTC. The encoded protein is CASSLVETQYF.

Many counts were recorded for this clonotype. The chain couples TRBV29-1 to TRBJ2-1; D might be TRBD1 (6 bases). The CDR3 length is 15 residues. Per germline, CDR1 SQVTM and CDR2 ANQGSEA. The V gene lost 6 bases and the J gene lost 6 bases, with 21 bases spanning the gap. CDR3 nucleotides: TGCAGCGTCTACACGTCCCGGACAGTTCCCAATGAGCAGTTCTTC. It specifies CSVYTSRTVPNEQFF.

This clonotype was recorded at least ten times. The V gene is TRBV25-1, the J gene TRBJ1-1, with TRBD1 identical over 8 bases. Germline V gene lookup returns CDR1 MGHDK and CDR2 SYGVNS. The V gene end was trimmed by 7 bases and the J gene end by 5 bases; junction bases not matched to a gene: 6. The CDR3 has 13 residues. CDR3 region: CASTEQGGTEAFF. The CDR3 DNA reads as TGTGCCAGCACCGAACAGGGGGGAACTGAAGCTTTCTTT.

This clonotype was counted many times. The chain uses TRBV7-2 and TRBJ1-2, with D unresolved. The CDR3 runs to 14 residues. V was cut by 1 base and J by 4 bases, with 10 bases left in between. Germline V gene lookup returns CDR1 SGHTA and CDR2 FQGNSA. The CDR3 nucleotides are TGTGCCAGCAGCTTAGTCGTAGGGCCCTATGGCTACACCTTC. Translation gives CASSLVVGPYGYTF.

This clonotype was observed at least ten times. The chain recombines TRBV29-1 with TRBJ1-3; D ambiguous. This CDR3 region has 13 residues. V lost 3 bases and J lost 0, with 6 bases in between. The germline gives CDR1 SQVTM, CDR2 ANQGSEA. The CDR3 bases are TGCAGCGTTGAGGAGATCTCTGGAAACACCATATATTTT. It translates to CSVEEISGNTIYF.

In this sample, this clonotype is medium-sized (0.01 to 0.1%). The chain is built from TRBV5-6 and TRBJ2-4, with TRBD1 matching over 8 bases. Germline values: CDR1 SGHDT, CDR2 YYEEEE. V gave up 0 bases and J gave up 9 bases; unmatched junction bases: 8. The CDR3 extends over 15 amino acids. The CDR3 region has the DNA TGTGCCAGCAGCTTGGTGGCAGGGGGCGCAGGCATTCAGTACTTC. Translation gives CASSLVAGGAGIQYF.

This clonotype was counted at least ten times. The chain is built from TRBV20-1 and TRBJ1-4, with D possibly TRBD1 on 6 matching bases. The CDR3 has 15 residues. In germline, CDR1 is DFQATT, CDR2 SNEGSKA (reference sequence). V was pared by 0 bases and J by 2 bases, with 10 bases between. The CDR3 region is CSARDLQGTNEKLFF. The CDR3 region has the DNA TGCAGTGCTAGAGATCTTCAGGGGACTAATGAAAAACTGTTTTTT.

This clonotype was detected ten times or more. The chain uses TRBV6-5 and TRBJ2-7, with D possibly being TRBD1 (5 bases). Per the germline V gene, CDR1 is MNHEY and CDR2 is SVGAGI. Trimming took 0 bases from V and 2 from J, leaving 17 bases between them. The CDR3 covers 17 residues. The CDR3 sequence is CASSYSNPGIGAYEQYF. The CDR3 DNA follows: TGTGCCAGCAGTTACTCCAACCCAGGGATTGGGGCCTACGAGCAGTACTTC.

Many counts were recorded for this clonotype. The CDR3 protein is CASSFSGSGNTIYF. As DNA, the CDR3 is TGCGCCAGCAGCTTCTCAGGCTCTGGAAACACCATATATTTT. The V and J genes are TRBV5-1 and TRBJ1-3; D call uncertain. The germline CDR1 and CDR2 sequences are SGHRS and YFSETQ. This CDR3 is built from 14 residues. Trimming shortened V by 2 bases and J by 0 bases, and 6 bases separated the two germline ends.

The chain carries TRBV5-1 and TRBJ2-2, with 7 bases matching TRBD2. J was trimmed by 3 bases and V by 1 base; bases with no gene match: 0. Per the germline V gene, CDR1 is SGHRS and CDR2 is YFSETQ. The CDR3 is 14 amino acids. CDR3 bases: TGCGCCAGCAGCTTGAGCGGGGACACCGGGGAGCTGTTTTTT. Encoded protein: CASSLSGDTGELFF.